These 25 T cell receptor beta chains were sequenced from one sample in a study of breast tumors, draining lymph nodes, adjacent tissues (dated by TCRdb to the mid-2010s). The method behind the library was multiplex PCR. Instrument on record: Illumina HiSeq 2000. TCRdb applied fastp at Q25 and MiXCR to the public reads, then kept only in-frame beta chains. Every entry covers one CDR3 protein and lists the most common genes and DNA from its rows. This sample gives about 150,000 distinct CDR3 sequences in total; roughly 33% of them show up just once. The ten largest clones add up to under 2.5% of the sample. Lymph node samples were obtained from the axillary draining lymph nodes of breast cancer patients. Material: axillary lymph node tissue. The receptors stem from a female donor with breast cancer. Some clones in this sample may be carry-over from other donors' samples.

Many counts were recorded for this clonotype. V and J are TRBV24-1 and TRBJ2-7, with TRBD1 matching 7 bases. The CDR3 is 14 residues long. Per germline, CDR1 KGHDR and CDR2 SFDVKD. Trimming removed 2 bases from V and 10 bases from J; junction bases left unmatched: 10. The CDR3 region has the DNA TGTGCCACCAGTGATTCCGACAGGGACAAGGGACAGTACTTC. This gives the protein CATSDSDRDKGQYF.

This clonotype occurred many times. This chain joins TRBV5-1 and TRBJ1-2; D remains ambiguous. The germline gives CDR1 SGHRS, CDR2 YFSETQ. The CDR3 spans 11 residues. V shed 4 bases and J shed 10 bases, with 11 bases lying between them. CDR3 loop: CASSNTENYTF. The CDR3 nucleotides are TGCGCCAGCAGCAACACAGAAAACTACACCTTC.

The chain links TRBV2 to TRBJ1-3; D gene uncertain. Per the germline V gene, CDR1 is SNHLY and CDR2 is FYNNEI. The CDR3 contains 14 residues. Between the trimmed V and J ends, which lost 6 bases and 2 bases, there was a span of 11 bases. The CDR3 sequence: CASRERWAGNTIYF. For the CDR3, the DNA is TGTGCCAGCAGAGAAAGATGGGCTGGAAACACCATATATTTT.

V is TRBV15 and J is TRBJ1-5; D is possibly TRBD1 (6 bases). Trimming left V 0 bases short and J 7 bases short, with 13 bases between. The CDR3 loop spans 15 amino acids. Germline loops: CDR1 LNHNV, CDR2 YYDKDF (reference sequence). Written as DNA, the CDR3 is TGTGCCACCAGCAGAGACCGTGGGGGCGGGCAGCCCCAGCATTTT. It specifies CATSRDRGGGQPQHF.

This clonotype was picked up many times. CDR3 protein: CSAPTGAYSNQPQHF. In DNA, the CDR3 is TGCAGTGCCCCGACAGGCGCTTATAGCAATCAGCCCCAGCATTTT. The chain combines TRBV20-1 with TRBJ1-5; D perhaps matches TRBD1 (6 bases). Germline V gives CDR1 DFQATT, CDR2 SNEGSKA (reference sequence). The V end was cut by 6 bases, the J end by 0 bases, with 15 bases between. CDR3 length: 15 amino acids.

V and J are TRBV13 and TRBJ1-1; no definite D call. The CDR3 has 12 residues. Germline V CDR1 and CDR2: PRHDT, FYEKMQ (reference sequence). V was clipped by 2 bases and J by 6 bases, with 7 bases between them. The CDR3 region is CASSLPGAEAFF. DNA for the CDR3: TGTGCCAGCAGCTTACCTGGAGCTGAAGCTTTCTTT.

This clonotype was found many times. The chain recombines TRBV5-1 with TRBJ2-5; maybe TRBD1 (5 bases). The CDR3 extends over 13 amino acids. Trimming stripped 4 bases from V and 0 bases from J, with 7 bases between. Germline V gene sequence: CDR1 SGHRS, CDR2 YFSETQ. The CDR3 sequence: CASSQGYQETQYF. CDR3 DNA: TGCGCCAGCAGCCAGGGCTACCAAGAGACCCAGTACTTC.

This clonotype was observed at least ten times. This rearrangement joins TRBV10-3 to TRBJ2-1; D is possibly TRBD2 (5 bases). The CDR3 is made up of 13 amino acids. V was cut by 5 bases and J by 8 bases, with 13 bases left in between. Germline V gene data show CDR1 as ENHRY and CDR2 as SYGVKD. As DNA, the CDR3 is TGTGCCATCAGTACGTCGGCGGGCTATGAGCAGTTCTTC. Its translation: CAISTSAGYEQFF.

This clonotype turned up a few times. This chain links TRBV7-9 with TRBJ1-1; no reliable D call. Trimming left V 5 bases short and J 0 bases short, with 13 bases between. The CDR3 is 15 residues long. Per germline, CDR1 SEHNR and CDR2 FQNEAQ (reference sequence). CDR3 sequence: CASSAPVSLNTEAFF. CDR3 bases: TGTGCCAGCAGCGCTCCAGTCAGCCTGAACACTGAAGCTTTCTTT.

This clonotype has a count of ten or more. The chain combines TRBV6-5 with TRBJ2-7; tentatively, D is TRBD1 or TRBD2 (5 bases each). The CDR3 contains 13 residues. In germline, CDR1 is MNHEY, CDR2 SVGAGI. The V and J ends lost 6 bases and 4 bases respectively, with 13 bases between them. CDR3 region: CASRPGPFYEQYF. The DNA of the CDR3 is TGTGCCAGCAGACCGGGACCCTTTTACGAGCAGTACTTC.

The chain links TRBV4-2 to TRBJ1-1; D gene ambiguous. This CDR3 has 14 residues. The V gene's germline CDR1 is LGHNA and CDR2 YNFKEQ. V dropped 0 bases and J dropped 3 bases, with 8 bases sitting between them. This chain's CDR3 is CASSQDGQDTEAFF. The CDR3 bases are TGTGCCAGCAGCCAAGATGGGCAGGACACTGAAGCTTTCTTT.

A remark on this clonotype: Here the CDR3 omits its conserved ending phenylalanine or tryptophan, so a read error is the likely source. The rearrangement links TRBV7-7 to TRBJ2-5; D is ambiguous. Per the germline V gene, CDR1 is SSHAT and CDR2 is FNYEAQ (reference sequence). The CDR3 is made up of 14 amino acids. The DNA for the CDR3 is TGTGCTAGCAGCTTTGAGGCGTACCAAGAGACCCAGTACCTC. It specifies CASSFEAYQETQYL.

Comment on this clonotype: This may be a read error: a much more frequent sequence differs by one nucleotide. The gene calls are TRBV5-1 and TRBJ2-7; D assignment may be TRBD1 or TRBD2 (5 bases each). This CDR3 region has 14 residues. Trimming shortened V by 0 bases and J by 2 bases, and 9 bases separated the two germline ends. Germline-derived CDR1 and CDR2 are SGHRS and YFSETQ. CDR3 region: CASSLEGPPYEQYF. CDR3 bases: TGCGCCAGCAGCTTGGAGGGACCCCCCTACGAGCAGTACTTC. Complete variable domain (other parts from reference TRBV5-1 and TRBJ2-7): KAGVTQTPRYLIKTRGQQVTLSCSPISGHRSVSWYQQTPGQGLQFLFEYFSETQRNKGNFPGRFSGRQFSNSRSEMNVSTLELGDSALYLCASSLEGPPYEQYFGPGTRLTVT.

In this sample, this clonotype turned up many times. The V call is TRBV7-9, the J call TRBJ2-1; the D call may be TRBD1 or TRBD2 (5 bases each). The CDR3 length is 17 residues. Germline V gene sequence: CDR1 SEHNR, CDR2 FQNEAQ (reference sequence). Trimming removed 1 base from V and 5 bases from J, with 18 bases in between. As DNA, the CDR3 is TGTGCCAGCAGCTTAGTGATGAAAAAAGTGGGGGACAATGAGCAGTTCTTC. Translating gives CASSLVMKKVGDNEQFF. Complete variable domain (other parts from reference TRBV7-9 and TRBJ2-1): DTGVSQNPRHKITKRGQNVTFRCDPISEHNRLYWYRQTLGQGPEFLTYFQNEAQLEKSRLLSDRFSAERPKGSFSTLEIQRTEQGDSAMYLCASSLVMKKVGDNEQFFGPGTRLTVL.

Turning to this clonotype: One end of the junction is discordant with germline, which a read error may explain. This chain's CDR3 is CASSQGQRGAETQSF. CDR3 nucleotides: TGTGCCAGCAGCCAAGGTCAGCGGGGGGCGGAGACCCAGTCCTTC. The rearrangement uses TRBV7-9 and TRBJ2-5; 9 bases agree with TRBD2. Per the germline V gene, CDR1 is SEHNR and CDR2 is FQNEAQ (reference sequence). The CDR3 has 15 amino acids.

This clonotype was seen only a few times. CDR3 sequence: CASRAAGMGQPQHF. DNA for the CDR3: TGTGCCAGCAGGGCAGCAGGGATGGGACAGCCCCAGCATTTT. The rearrangement links TRBV6-6 to TRBJ1-5; perhaps TRBD1 as D (5 bases). The CDR3 is 14 amino acids. V gave up 6 bases and J gave up 7 bases, with 16 bases separating them. The germline V gene has CDR1 MNHNY and CDR2 SVGAGI (reference sequence).

This clonotype was detected ten times or more. V and J are TRBV7-2 and TRBJ2-3, with TRBD1 identical over 8 bases. Trimming removed 1 base from V and 3 bases from J; junction bases left unmatched: 0. Germline loops: CDR1 SGHTA, CDR2 FQGNSA. This CDR3 comprises 14 residues. The CDR3 DNA is TGTGCCAGCAGCTTAGGACAGGGGACAGATACGCAGTATTTT. Translating gives CASSLGQGTDTQYF.

The sample holds many counts of this clonotype. The CDR3 loop is CASSLEMQYNEQFF. DNA for the CDR3: TGTGCCAGCAGCTTAGAGATGCAGTACAATGAGCAGTTCTTC. The chain combines TRBV7-2 with TRBJ2-1, with D unclear. This CDR3 is built from 14 residues. Germline CDR1 SGHTA, CDR2 FQGNSA. Trimming took 1 base from V and 4 from J, leaving 8 bases between them.

This chain connects TRBV20-1 to TRBJ2-7, with D maybe TRBD2 (7 bases). Per germline, CDR1 DFQATT and CDR2 SNEGSKA (reference sequence). The V end lost 6 bases, the J end lost 3 bases, and 15 bases lay between the germline ends. CDR3 length: 13 residues. CDR3 amino acids: CSAPGGANYEQYV. The CDR3 DNA sequence: TGCAGTGCCCCTGGGGGGGCGAACTACGAGCAGTACGTC.

This clonotype was seen only a few times. A much larger clone differs from this one at a single base, so this may be a read error. The rearrangement joins TRBV6-1 to TRBJ1-6, with a weak D call TRBD1 (5 bases). CDR1 is MNHNS and CDR2 is SASEGT in the germline V gene. The CDR3 is 14 residues long. Trimming took 5 bases from V and 8 from J, leaving 13 bases between them. The CDR3 nucleotides are TGTGCCAGCAGTCAATACAGGTTCGATTCACCCCTCCACTTT. Amino acids: CASSQYRFDSPLHF.

This clonotype came up many times. This chain joins TRBV2 and TRBJ1-5; D unresolved. Trimming removed 7 bases at V and 6 bases at J, with 13 bases between. Germline CDR1 SNHLY, CDR2 FYNNEI. The length of the CDR3 is 13 residues. The CDR3 bases are TGTGCCAGCAATAGGGAACGGAGTCAGCCCCAGCATTTT. Encoded protein: CASNRERSQPQHF.

The CDR3 spells CASTMSGFEQYV. CDR3 DNA: TGTGCCAGCACGATGTCGGGCTTCGAGCAGTACGTC. The genes are TRBV7-9 and TRBJ2-7; D gene unclear. Trimming stripped 7 bases from V and 6 bases from J, with 13 bases between. The CDR3 loop spans 12 amino acids. The germline V gene has CDR1 SEHNR and CDR2 FQNEAQ (reference sequence).

This clonotype was detected many times. This chain joins TRBV5-5 and TRBJ1-2; D is possibly TRBD1 (5 bases). CDR1 SGHKS and CDR2 YYEKEE come from the germline V gene (reference sequence). Deletions cut 5 bases from V and 8 bases from J, with 19 bases between. CDR3 length: 14 residues. CDR3 loop: CASRDIQGVRGYTF. In nucleotides, the CDR3 is TGTGCCAGCAGAGATATTCAGGGAGTGCGAGGCTACACCTTC.

As concerns this clonotype: At one end the junction does not follow the germline gene, possibly because of a read error. The rearrangement links TRBV7-7 to TRBJ1-5; no clear D gene. Germline loops: CDR1 SSHAT, CDR2 FNYEAQ (reference sequence). The CDR3 is 13 residues long. The CDR3 sequence: CASSPRAGETQHF. The CDR3 DNA is TGTGCTAGCAGCCCAAGGGCGGGAGAGACCCAGCATTTT.

Of note for this clonotype: A much more abundant neighbour one base away suggests this may be a read error. The chain joins TRBV7-9 to TRBJ1-2, with D hard to call. Germline V CDR1 and CDR2: SEHNR, FQNEAQ (reference sequence). This CDR3 contains 15 residues. CDR3: CASSPSVTPVYGYPF. In nucleotides, the CDR3 is TGCGCCAGCAGCCCCTCCGTTACCCCCGTCTATGGCTACCCCTTC.